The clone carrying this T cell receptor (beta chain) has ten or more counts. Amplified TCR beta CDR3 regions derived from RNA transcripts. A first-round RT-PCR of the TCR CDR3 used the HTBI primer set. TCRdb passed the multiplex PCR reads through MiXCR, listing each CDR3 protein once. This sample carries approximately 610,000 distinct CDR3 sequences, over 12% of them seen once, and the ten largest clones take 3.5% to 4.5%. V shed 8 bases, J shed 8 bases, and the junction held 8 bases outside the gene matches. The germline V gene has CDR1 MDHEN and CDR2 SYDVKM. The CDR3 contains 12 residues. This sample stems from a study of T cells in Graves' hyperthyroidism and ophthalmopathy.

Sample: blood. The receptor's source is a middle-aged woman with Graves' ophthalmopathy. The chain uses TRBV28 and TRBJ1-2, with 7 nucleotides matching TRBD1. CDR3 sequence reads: CASDDREIGYTF. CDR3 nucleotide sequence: TGTGCCAGCGATGACAGGGAGATAGGCTACACCTTC.